The 13 T cell receptor beta chains listed next were all sequenced from one sample in a study of blood T cell repertoires in COVID-19. Here immunoSEQ multiplex PCR was the method, and the copy in TCRdb shows in-frame clones only, minus some. This table holds 75,000 to 90,000 clones, approximately 85% found once. The sample taken for sequencing was peripheral blood. Receptors were obtained from a man between 50 and 59 years old with active COVID-19.

The rearrangement joins TRBV5-6 to TRBJ2-7; tentatively, D is TRBD2 (6 bases). The CDR3 is made up of 17 amino acids. Germline V gives CDR1 SGHDT, CDR2 YYEEEE. Trimming took 4 bases from V and 1 from J, leaving 21 bases between them. CDR3 region: CASSVLRDSPFSYEQYF. As DNA, the CDR3 is TGTGCCAGCAGCGTACTCCGGGACTCGCCTTTTTCCTACGAGCAGTACTTC.

The CDR3 spells CASSISIRGPNYGYTF. The CDR3 bases are TGTGCCAGCAGCATCTCAATCCGGGGTCCTAACTATGGCTACACCTTC. The chain carries TRBV28 and TRBJ1-2; D remains ambiguous. V was clipped by 6 bases and J by 0 bases, with 17 bases between them. This CDR3 has 16 amino acids. Germline lookup yields CDR1 MDHEN and CDR2 SYDVKM.

The rearrangement links TRBV9 to TRBJ1-4, with no clear D. The germline CDR1 and CDR2 sequences are SGDLS and YYNGEE. There are 14 residues in the CDR3. The V end was cut by 0 bases, the J end by 8 bases, with 11 bases between. CDR3 amino acids: CASSVAGSGEKLFF. In nucleotides, the CDR3 is TGTGCCAGCAGCGTAGCGGGGTCGGGGGAAAAACTGTTTTTT.

The chain carries TRBV9 and TRBJ2-3; 10 bases line up with TRBD1. The V and J ends lost 0 bases and 1 base, in that order; junction bases with no gene match: 5. This CDR3 comprises 17 residues. Germline V lookup: CDR1 SGDLS, CDR2 YYNGEE. In nucleotides, the CDR3 is TGTGCCAGCAGCGTAGCGCGGGGGACAGGGGGCACAGATACGCAGTATTTT. Protein sequence: CASSVARGTGGTDTQYF.

The chain uses TRBV27 and TRBJ2-7, with TRBD2 matching over 7 bases. CDR3 size: 15 residues. CDR1 and CDR2 (germline): MNHEY, SMNVEV (reference sequence). V gave up 2 bases and J gave up 2 bases; unmatched junction bases: 6. CDR3 loop: CASSLEAGRTYEQYF. Written as DNA, the CDR3 is TGTGCCAGCAGTTTAGAAGCGGGACGAACCTACGAGCAGTACTTC.

The chain couples TRBV10-3 to TRBJ2-7; perhaps TRBD1 as D (6 bases). The CDR3 sequence is 16 residues long. Germline V CDR1 and CDR2: ENHRY, SYGVKD. The V and J ends lost 0 bases and 2 bases respectively, with 14 bases between them. The CDR3 DNA reads TGTGCCATCAGTGAGTCGCTTGGGCAGGGGACCTACGAGCAGTACTTC. Its translation: CAISESLGQGTYEQYF.

The V and J genes are TRBV2 and TRBJ1-3, with 7 bases aligning to TRBD1. Germline-derived CDR1 and CDR2 are SNHLY and FYNNEI. CDR3 size: 16 residues. V trimming: 4 bases; J trimming: 3 bases; junction bases outside the gene matches: 9. The CDR3 here is CASSVVPGGIGNTIYF. In nucleotides, the CDR3 is TGTGCCAGCAGTGTAGTCCCAGGGGGAATTGGAAACACCATATATTTT.

The genes are TRBV18 and TRBJ2-7; D gene ambiguous. Germline CDR1 reads KGHSH; CDR2 reads LQKENI. V was pared by 1 base and J by 5 bases, with 6 bases between. This CDR3 is 12 amino acids long. CDR3: CASSPLGNEQYF. The CDR3 region has the DNA TGTGCCAGCTCACCACTGGGCAACGAGCAGTACTTC.

The DNA of the CDR3 is TGTGCCAGCAGCTTAGTTGGTTTGCGGCGCGGGGGGGGCACAGATACGCAGTATTTT. It is translated as CASSLVGLRRGGGTDTQYF. The genes are TRBV7-2 and TRBJ2-3, with 9 bases lining up with TRBD2. Germline CDR1 reads SGHTA; CDR2 reads FQGNSA. The CDR3 loop spans 19 amino acids. The ends lost 1 base at V and 1 base at J; junction bases unmatched: 12. Complete variable domain (other parts from reference TRBV7-2 and TRBJ2-3): GAGVSQSPSNKVTEKGKDVELRCDPISGHTALYWYRQSLGQGLEFLIYFQGNSAPDKSGLPSDRFSAERTGGSVSTLTIQRTQQEDSAVYLCASSLVGLRRGGGTDTQYFGPGTRLTVL.

The chain couples TRBV6-6 to TRBJ2-3; the match to TRBD1 covers 8 bases. CDR1 is MNHNY, CDR2 SVGAGI, per germline (reference sequence). V shed 8 bases, J shed 6 bases, and the junction held 13 bases outside the gene matches. CDR3 size: 15 residues. CDR3 bases: TGTGCCAGCCGAAGAGCCGGACAGGGAACCGATACGCAGTATTTT. This encodes CASRRAGQGTDTQYF.

The rearrangement joins TRBV5-1 to TRBJ2-7, with 7 nucleotides matching TRBD1. The trim removed 4 bases at V and 3 bases at J, leaving 4 bases unmatched. Germline V lookup: CDR1 SGHRS, CDR2 YFSETQ. The CDR3 has 13 residues. The CDR3 nucleotides are TGCGCCAGCAGCCAAGGGACAGACTACGAGCAGTACTTC. Its translation is CASSQGTDYEQYF. Full variable domain (outside the CDR3, taken from reference TRBV5-1 and TRBJ2-7): KAGVTQTPRYLIKTRGQQVTLSCSPISGHRSVSWYQQTPGQGLQFLFEYFSETQRNKGNFPGRFSGRQFSNSRSEMNVSTLELGDSALYLCASSQGTDYEQYFGPGTRLTVT.

The chain recombines TRBV7-3 with TRBJ2-1, with TRBD2 identical over 10 bases. V shed 1 base, J shed 9 bases, and the junction held 9 bases outside the gene matches. The germline CDR1 and CDR2 sequences are SGHTA and FQGTGA. The CDR3 consists of 16 residues. The CDR3 DNA is TGTGCCAGCAGCTTAAGGGGAGGGACTAGCGAGGTTGAGCAGTTCTTC. It is translated as CASSLRGGTSEVEQFF. Filled out from reference TRBV7-3 and TRBJ2-1, the complete variable domain reads GAGVSQTPSNKVTEKGKYVELRCDPISGHTALYWYRQSLGQGPEFLIYFQGTGAADDSGLPNDRFFAVRPEGSVSTLKIQRTERGDSAVYLCASSLRGGTSEVEQFFGPGTRLTVL.

J is TRBJ1-5 and V is TRBV3-1 (or the pseudogene TRBV3-2); D unclear. The germline V gene encodes CDR1 LGHDT and CDR2 YNNKEL (reference sequence). With 4 bases removed from V and 3 bases from J, the gap between germline ends came to 16 bases. The CDR3 length is 16 residues. The CDR3 bases are TGTGCCAGCAGCCCTCTTGGAGGGTACGACAATCAGCCCCAGCATTTT. Protein: CASSPLGGYDNQPQHF.